This T cell receptor beta chain stems from a study of tissue T cells after allogeneic stem cell transplantation. Study-wide results and limits: Motif-based clustering found tissue-specific repertoire signatures shared across patients, though few clones were shared. Sampling depth was limited, and the cohort was small and clinically varied. Anatomically similar tissues had similar TCR repertoires within each patient. Tissue-detected TCR repertoire was only partly captured by blood and spleen T cells.

In the case of this clone: Its antigen is currently unknown. Genes here carry mouse names. Read sequence stops 1 residue before the CDR3 end, and the germline J gene provides the missing end.

The table came from immunoSEQ multiplex PCR; TCRdb's copy has only in-frame clones and leaves some out. The sample carries about 48,000 clones, about three quarters recorded once. The CDR3 is 14 residues long. Germline CDR1 SNHLY, CDR2 FYNGKV (reference sequence). Germline trimming cut 2 bases from V and 2 bases from J; bases unmatched to any gene: 1. The sequencing input was sorted cells pooled from one or two spleens. The origin of this receptor is a pool of C57BL/6 mice in good health. The chain recombines TRBV3 with TRBJ2-7; 9 bases align to TRBD2. The CDR3 bases that were read are TGTGCCAGCAGCTTACTGGGGGGGACCTATGAACAGTAC. This gives the protein CASSLLGGTYEQY. The full CDR3 protein reads CASSLLGGTYEQYF.